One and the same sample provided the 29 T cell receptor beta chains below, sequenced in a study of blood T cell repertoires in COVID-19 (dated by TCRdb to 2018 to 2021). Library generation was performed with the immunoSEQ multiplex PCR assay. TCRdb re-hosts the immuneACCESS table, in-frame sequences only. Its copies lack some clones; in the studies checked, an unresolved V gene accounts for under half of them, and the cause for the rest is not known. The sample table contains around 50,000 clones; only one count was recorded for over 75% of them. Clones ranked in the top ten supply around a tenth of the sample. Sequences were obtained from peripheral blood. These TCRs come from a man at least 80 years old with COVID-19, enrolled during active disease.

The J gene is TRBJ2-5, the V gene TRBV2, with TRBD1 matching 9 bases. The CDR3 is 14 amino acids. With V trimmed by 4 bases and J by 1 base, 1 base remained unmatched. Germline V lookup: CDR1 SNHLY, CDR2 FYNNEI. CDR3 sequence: CASSGDRVQETQYF. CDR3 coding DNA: TGTGCCAGCAGTGGGGACAGGGTCCAAGAGACCCAGTACTTC.

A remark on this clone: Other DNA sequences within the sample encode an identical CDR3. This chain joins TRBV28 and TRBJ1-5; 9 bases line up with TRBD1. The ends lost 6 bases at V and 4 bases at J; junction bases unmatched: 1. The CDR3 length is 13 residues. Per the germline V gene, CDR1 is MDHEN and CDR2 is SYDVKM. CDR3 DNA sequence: TGTGCCAGCAGGACAGGGGGTAATCAGCCCCAGCATTTT. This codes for CASRTGGNQPQHF.

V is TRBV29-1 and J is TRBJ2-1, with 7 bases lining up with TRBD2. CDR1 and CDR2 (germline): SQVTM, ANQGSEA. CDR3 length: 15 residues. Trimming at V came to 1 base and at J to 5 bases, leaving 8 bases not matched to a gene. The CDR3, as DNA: TGCAGCGTTGAAGCGTGGGGAGGGAGAGACAATGAGCAGTTCTTC. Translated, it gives CSVEAWGGRDNEQFF.

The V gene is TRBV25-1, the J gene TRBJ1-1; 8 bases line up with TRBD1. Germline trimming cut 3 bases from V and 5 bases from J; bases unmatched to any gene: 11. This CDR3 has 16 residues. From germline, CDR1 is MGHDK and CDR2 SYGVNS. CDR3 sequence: CASSDSSRTGQTEAFF. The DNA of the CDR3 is TGTGCCAGCAGTGACAGTTCTAGGACAGGGCAGACTGAAGCTTTCTTT.

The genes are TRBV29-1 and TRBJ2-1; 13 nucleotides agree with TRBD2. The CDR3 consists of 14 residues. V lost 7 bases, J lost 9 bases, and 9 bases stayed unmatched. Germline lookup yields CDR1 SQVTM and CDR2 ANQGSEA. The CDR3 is CSASTSGRVGEQFF. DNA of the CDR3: TGCAGCGCCTCTACTAGCGGGAGGGTGGGTGAGCAGTTCTTC.

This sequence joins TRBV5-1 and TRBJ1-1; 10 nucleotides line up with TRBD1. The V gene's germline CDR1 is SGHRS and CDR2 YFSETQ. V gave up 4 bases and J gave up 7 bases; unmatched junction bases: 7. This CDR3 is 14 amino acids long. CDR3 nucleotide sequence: TGCGCCAGCAGCCTCGACAGGGGGCTCGGTGAAGCTTTCTTT. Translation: CASSLDRGLGEAFF.

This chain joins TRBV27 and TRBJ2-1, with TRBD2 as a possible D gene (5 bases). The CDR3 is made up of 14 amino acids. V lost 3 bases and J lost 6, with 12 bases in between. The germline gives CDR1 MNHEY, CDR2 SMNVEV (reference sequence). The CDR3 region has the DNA TGTGCCAGCAGTTTCCTTGACGAGGGCAATGAGCAGTTCTTC. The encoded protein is CASSFLDEGNEQFF.

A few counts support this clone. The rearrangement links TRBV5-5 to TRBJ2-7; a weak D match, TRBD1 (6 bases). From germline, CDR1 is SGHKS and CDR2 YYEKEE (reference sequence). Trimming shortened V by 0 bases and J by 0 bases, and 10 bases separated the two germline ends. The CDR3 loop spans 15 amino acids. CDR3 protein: CASSLAGGNSYEQYF. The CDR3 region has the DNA TGTGCCAGCAGCTTGGCTGGGGGCAACTCCTACGAGCAGTACTTC.

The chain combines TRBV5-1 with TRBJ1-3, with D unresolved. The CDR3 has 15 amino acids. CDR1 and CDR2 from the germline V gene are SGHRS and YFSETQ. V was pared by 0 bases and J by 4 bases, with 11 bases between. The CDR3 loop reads CASSLDSAGGNTIYF. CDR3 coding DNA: TGCGCCAGCAGCTTGGACTCCGCAGGAGGAAACACCATATATTTT.

CDR3 loop: CASSLKATGYGYTF. The DNA of the CDR3 is TGTGCCAGCAGCTTGAAAGCGACAGGGTATGGCTACACCTTC. The gene calls are TRBV13 and TRBJ1-2, with 7 bases identical to TRBD1. The CDR3 has 14 amino acids. Germline assignment: CDR1 PRHDT and CDR2 FYEKMQ (reference sequence). The trim removed 3 bases at V and 5 bases at J, leaving 6 bases unmatched.

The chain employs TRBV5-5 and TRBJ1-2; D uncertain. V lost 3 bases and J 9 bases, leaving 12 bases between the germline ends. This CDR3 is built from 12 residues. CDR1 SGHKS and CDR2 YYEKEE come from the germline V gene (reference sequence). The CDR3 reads CASSSTGFRYTF. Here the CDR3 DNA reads TGTGCCAGCAGCTCGACCGGGTTCCGCTACACCTTC.

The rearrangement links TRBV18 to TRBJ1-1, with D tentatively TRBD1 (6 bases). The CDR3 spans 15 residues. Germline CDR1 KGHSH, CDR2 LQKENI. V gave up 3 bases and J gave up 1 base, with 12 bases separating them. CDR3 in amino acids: CASSPHPTGNTEAFF. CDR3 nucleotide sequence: TGTGCCAGCTCACCCCACCCGACAGGGAACACTGAAGCTTTCTTT.

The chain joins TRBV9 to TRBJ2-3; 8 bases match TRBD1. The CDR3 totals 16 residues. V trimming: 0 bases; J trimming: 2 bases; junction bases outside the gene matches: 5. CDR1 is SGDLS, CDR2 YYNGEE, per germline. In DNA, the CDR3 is TGTGCCAGCAGCGTAGTAGGGACAGGCCACACAGATACGCAGTATTTT. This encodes CASSVVGTGHTDTQYF. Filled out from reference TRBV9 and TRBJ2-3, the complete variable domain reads DSGVTQTPKHLITATGQRVTLRCSPRSGDLSVYWYQQSLDQGLQFLIQYYNGEERAKGNILERFSAQQFPDLHSELNLSSLELGDSALYFCASSVVGTGHTDTQYFGPGTRLTVL.

DNA of the CDR3: TGCAGCGCCCGTCCGTACCAAGAGACCCAGTACTTC. It specifies CSARPYQETQYF. The chain carries TRBV29-1 and TRBJ2-5; D not certain. CDR1 is SQVTM, CDR2 ANQGSEA, per germline. V gave up 7 bases and J gave up 0 bases, with 9 bases separating them. The CDR3 consists of 12 residues. Drawing the rest from reference TRBV29-1 and TRBJ2-5, the complete variable domain is SAVISQKPSRDICQRGTSLTIQCQVDSQVTMMFWYRQQPGQSLTLIATANQGSEATYESGFVIDKFPISRPNLTFSTLTVSNMSPEDSSIYLCSARPYQETQYFGPGTRLLVL.

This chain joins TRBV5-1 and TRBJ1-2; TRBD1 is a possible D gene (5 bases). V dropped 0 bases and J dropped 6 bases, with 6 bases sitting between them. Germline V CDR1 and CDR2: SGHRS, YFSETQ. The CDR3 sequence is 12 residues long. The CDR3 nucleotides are TGCGCCAGCAGCTTGGAGGGGAATGGCTACACCTTC. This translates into CASSLEGNGYTF. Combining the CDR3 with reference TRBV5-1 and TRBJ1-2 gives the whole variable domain KAGVTQTPRYLIKTRGQQVTLSCSPISGHRSVSWYQQTPGQGLQFLFEYFSETQRNKGNFPGRFSGRQFSNSRSEMNVSTLELGDSALYLCASSLEGNGYTFGSGTRLTVV.

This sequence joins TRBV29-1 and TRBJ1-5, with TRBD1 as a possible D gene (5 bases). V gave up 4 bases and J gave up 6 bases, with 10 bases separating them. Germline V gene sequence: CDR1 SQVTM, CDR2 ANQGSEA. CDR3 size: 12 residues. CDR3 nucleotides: TGCAGCGTTGGGGGGGGTAGTCAGCCCCAGCATTTT. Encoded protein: CSVGGGSQPQHF.

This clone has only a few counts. CDR3 loop: CASSQVRLGELFF. CDR3 bases: TGTGCCAGCAGCCAAGTCAGGCTCGGGGAGCTGTTTTTT. J is TRBJ2-2 and V is TRBV14, with no clear D. The germline V gene has CDR1 SGHDN and CDR2 FVKESK. The CDR3 covers 13 residues. The germline V and J ends were trimmed by 1 base and 7 bases, with 7 bases remaining between them.

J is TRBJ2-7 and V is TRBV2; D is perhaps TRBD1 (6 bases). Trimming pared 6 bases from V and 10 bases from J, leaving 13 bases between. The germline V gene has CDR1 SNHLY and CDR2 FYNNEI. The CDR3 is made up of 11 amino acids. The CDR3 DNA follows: TGTGCCAGCAGAACGGGACATGAACAGTACTTC. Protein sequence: CASRTGHEQYF.

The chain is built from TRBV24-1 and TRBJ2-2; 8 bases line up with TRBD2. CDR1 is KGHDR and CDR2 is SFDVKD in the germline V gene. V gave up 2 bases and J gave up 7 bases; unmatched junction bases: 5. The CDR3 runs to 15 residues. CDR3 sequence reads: CATSDWGSGVGELFF. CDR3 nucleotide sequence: TGTGCCACCAGTGATTGGGGTAGCGGGGTCGGGGAGCTGTTTTTT.

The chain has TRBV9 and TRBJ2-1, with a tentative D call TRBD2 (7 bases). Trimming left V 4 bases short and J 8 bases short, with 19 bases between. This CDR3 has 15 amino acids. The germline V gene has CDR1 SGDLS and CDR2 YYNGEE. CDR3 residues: CASSPSGGPLDEQFF. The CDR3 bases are TGTGCCAGCAGCCCATCCGGGGGGCCCCTCGATGAGCAGTTCTTC.

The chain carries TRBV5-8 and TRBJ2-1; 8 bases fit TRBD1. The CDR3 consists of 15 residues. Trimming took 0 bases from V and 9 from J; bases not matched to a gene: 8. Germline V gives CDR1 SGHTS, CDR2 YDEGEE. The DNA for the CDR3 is TGTGCCAGCAGCTTGGCCGGGACAGGAACACGTGAGCAGTTCTTC. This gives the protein CASSLAGTGTREQFF.

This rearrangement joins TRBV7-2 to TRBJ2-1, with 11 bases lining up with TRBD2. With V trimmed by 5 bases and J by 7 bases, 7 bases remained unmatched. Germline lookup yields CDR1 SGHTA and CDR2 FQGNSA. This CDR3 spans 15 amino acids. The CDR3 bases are TGTGCCAGCAGCGCACTAGCGGGAGTGGCGAATGAGCAGTTCTTC. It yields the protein CASSALAGVANEQFF.

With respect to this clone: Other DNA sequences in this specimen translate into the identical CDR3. The CDR3 region is CASSLADRGRGTEAFF. The CDR3 DNA is TGTGCCAGCAGCTTAGCGGACAGGGGAAGGGGCACTGAAGCTTTCTTT. The rearrangement uses TRBV7-9 and TRBJ1-1; 9 bases are a match to TRBD1. Germline CDR1 SEHNR, CDR2 FQNEAQ (reference sequence). The CDR3 has 16 amino acids. The V gene end was trimmed by 0 bases and the J gene end by 4 bases; junction bases not matched to a gene: 6.

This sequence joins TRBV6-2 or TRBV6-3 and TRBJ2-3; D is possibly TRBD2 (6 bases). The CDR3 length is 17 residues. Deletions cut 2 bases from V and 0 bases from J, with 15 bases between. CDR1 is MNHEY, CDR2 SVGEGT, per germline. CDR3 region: CASSYPRLDASTDTQYF. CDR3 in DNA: TGTGCCAGCAGTTACCCACGACTAGACGCGAGCACAGATACGCAGTATTTT.

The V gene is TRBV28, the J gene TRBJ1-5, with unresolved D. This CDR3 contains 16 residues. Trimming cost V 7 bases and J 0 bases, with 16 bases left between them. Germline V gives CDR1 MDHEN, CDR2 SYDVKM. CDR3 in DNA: TGTGCCAGCACCCACCGACTAATGCCTAGCAATCAGCCCCAGCATTTT. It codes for CASTHRLMPSNQPQHF.

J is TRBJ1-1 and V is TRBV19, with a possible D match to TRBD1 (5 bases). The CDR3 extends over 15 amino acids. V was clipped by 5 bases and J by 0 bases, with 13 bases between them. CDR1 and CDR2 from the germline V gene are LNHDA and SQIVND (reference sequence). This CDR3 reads CASSRGGIMNTEAFF. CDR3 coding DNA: TGTGCCAGTAGTCGGGGGGGAATAATGAACACTGAAGCTTTCTTT. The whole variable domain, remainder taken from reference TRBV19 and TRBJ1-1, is DGGITQSPKYLFRKEGQNVTLSCEQNLNHDAMYWYRQDPGQGLRLIYYSQIVNDFQKGDIAEGYSVSREKKESFPLTVTSAQKNPTAFYLCASSRGGIMNTEAFFGQGTRLTVV.

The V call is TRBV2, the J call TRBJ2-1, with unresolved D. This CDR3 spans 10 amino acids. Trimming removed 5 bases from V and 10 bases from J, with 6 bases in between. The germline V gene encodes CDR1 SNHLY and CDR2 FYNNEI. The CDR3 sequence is CASSQTEQFF. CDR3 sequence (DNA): TGTGCCAGCAGTCAAACAGAGCAGTTCTTC.

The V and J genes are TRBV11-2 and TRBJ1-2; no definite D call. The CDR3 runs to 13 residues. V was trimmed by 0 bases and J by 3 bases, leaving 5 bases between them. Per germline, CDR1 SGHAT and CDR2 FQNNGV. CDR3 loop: CASSLETHYGYTF. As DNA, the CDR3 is TGTGCCAGCAGCTTAGAGACTCACTATGGCTACACCTTC.

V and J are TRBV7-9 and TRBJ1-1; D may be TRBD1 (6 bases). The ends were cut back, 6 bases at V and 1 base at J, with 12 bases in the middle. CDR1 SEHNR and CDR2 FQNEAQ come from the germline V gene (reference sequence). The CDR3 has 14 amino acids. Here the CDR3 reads CASRKQTGNTEAFF. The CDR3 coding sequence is TGTGCCAGCAGGAAACAGACAGGGAACACTGAAGCTTTCTTT.